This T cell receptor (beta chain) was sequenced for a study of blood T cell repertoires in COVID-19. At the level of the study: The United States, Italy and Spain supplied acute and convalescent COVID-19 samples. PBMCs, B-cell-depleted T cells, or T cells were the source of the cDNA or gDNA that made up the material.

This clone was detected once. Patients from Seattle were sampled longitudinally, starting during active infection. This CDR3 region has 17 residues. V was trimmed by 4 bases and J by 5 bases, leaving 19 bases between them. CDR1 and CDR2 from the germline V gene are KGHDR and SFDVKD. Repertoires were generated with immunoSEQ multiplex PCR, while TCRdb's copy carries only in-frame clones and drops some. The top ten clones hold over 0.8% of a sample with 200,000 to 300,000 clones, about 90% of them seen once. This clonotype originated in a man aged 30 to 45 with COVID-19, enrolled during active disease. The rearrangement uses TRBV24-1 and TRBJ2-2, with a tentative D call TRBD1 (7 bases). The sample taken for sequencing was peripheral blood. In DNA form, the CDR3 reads TGTGCCACCAGTGACGGCAGGGGGTCGGCGGGGACCGGGGAGCTGTTTTTT. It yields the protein CATSDGRGSAGTGELFF.